This T cell receptor beta chain was retrieved from a study of cytomegalovirus exposure and HLA in healthy donors. Germline CDR1 reads SGHRS; CDR2 reads YFSETQ. This CDR3 comprises 13 residues. V was shortened by 6 bases and J by 5 bases, with 14 bases between the two germline ends. PCR used 60 Vbeta primers and 13 Jbeta primers. Clones were sequenced by immunoSEQ multiplex PCR, and TCRdb holds only the in-frame ones, with some missing. The sample carries about 120,000 clones, over 60% recorded once. This sequence originates from a woman aged 25 to 39 in good health and CMV-seronegative. Material for sequencing was PBMCs. This chain links TRBV5-1 with TRBJ1-1; D is ambiguous. CDR3 bases: TGCGCCAGCAACGAGGGTCGCGGGACTGAAGCTTTCTTT. It is translated as CASNEGRGTEAFF.